One sample yielded the 9 T cell receptor beta chains listed below, sequenced in a study of shared clonotypes between healthy human individuals. Clones were read by immunoSEQ multiplex PCR, and TCRdb kept only the in-frame ones, dropping some. The data contain over a million clones, more than 65% of them singletons. The sequencing input was memory CD4+ T cells sorted from blood. Regarding subset: CD45RA-negative fraction. These receptors originate from a man aged 18 to 30 in good health.

This chain connects TRBV6-5 to TRBJ2-7; D is undetermined. Germline lookup yields CDR1 MNHEY and CDR2 SVGAGI. This CDR3 is 14 amino acids long. V lost 2 bases and J 0 bases, leaving 8 bases between the germline ends. The CDR3 is CASSYRQLSYEQYF. CDR3 in DNA: TGTGCCAGCAGTTACAGGCAGCTCTCCTACGAGCAGTACTTC.

The sample holds a few counts of this clone. The chain couples TRBV7-2 to TRBJ2-6; D unclear. CDR1 and CDR2 from the germline V gene are SGHTA and FQGNSA. Between the trimmed V and J ends, which lost 1 base and 0 bases, there was a span of 7 bases. CDR3 length: 16 amino acids. CDR3: CASSLGAASGANVLTF. CDR3 bases: TGTGCCAGCAGCTTAGGCGCCGCCTCTGGGGCCAACGTCCTGACTTTC.

The chain combines TRBV30 with TRBJ1-6; no clear D gene. Per germline, CDR1 GTSNPN and CDR2 SVGIG (reference sequence). Trimming cost V 0 bases and J 0 bases, with 12 bases left between them. This CDR3 is built from 17 residues. CDR3 in DNA: TGTGCCTGGAGTGTAATCTCAACGTACTCCTATAATTCACCCCTCCACTTT. Encoded protein: CAWSVISTYSYNSPLHF.

This rearrangement joins TRBV28 to TRBJ2-1; TRBD2 aligns across 11 bases. Unmatched junction bases numbered 10, after V lost 6 bases and J lost 9 bases. This CDR3 is built from 15 residues. Germline CDR1 and CDR2: MDHEN and SYDVKM. CDR3 nucleotide sequence: TGTGCCAGCAGCATACATCAACTAGCGGGGGCTGAGCAGTTCTTC. Residues: CASSIHQLAGAEQFF.

V is TRBV28 and J is TRBJ2-5; 9 positions match TRBD1. The CDR3 runs to 15 residues. Germline V gene data show CDR1 as MDHEN and CDR2 as SYDVKM. V was clipped by 5 bases and J by 5 bases; unmatched bases: 9. The DNA for the CDR3 is TGTGCCAGCAGTACACCTACAGGGGGCGCGGAGACCCAGTACTTC. Translating gives CASSTPTGGAETQYF.

V usage is TRBV11-2 and J usage is TRBJ2-3; D might be TRBD1 (5 bases). This CDR3 comprises 13 residues. V gave up 9 bases and J gave up 3 bases, with 13 bases separating them. In germline, CDR1 is SGHAT, CDR2 FQNNGV. The CDR3 DNA reads as TGTGCCAGTGGCCAGGGTGAGACAGATACGCAGTATTTT. Translating gives CASGQGETDTQYF.

The rearrangement links TRBV11-2 to TRBJ2-7, with 7 bases fitting TRBD1. The V gene end was trimmed by 5 bases and the J gene end by 0 bases; junction bases not matched to a gene: 4. This CDR3 comprises 14 residues. Germline V gene lookup returns CDR1 SGHAT and CDR2 FQNNGV. CDR3 residues: CASSLTGSSYEQYF. As DNA, the CDR3 is TGTGCCAGCAGCCTGACAGGGTCCTCCTACGAGCAGTACTTC.

The chain employs TRBV5-1 and TRBJ2-3; D call uncertain. The CDR3 consists of 14 residues. Looked up from germline, CDR1 is SGHRS and CDR2 is YFSETQ. The V gene lost 0 bases and the J gene lost 3 bases, with 8 bases spanning the gap. CDR3 sequence reads: CASSLVGETDTQYF. DNA for the CDR3: TGCGCCAGCAGCTTGGTGGGTGAGACAGATACGCAGTATTTT.

This clone has just a few counts. The chain couples TRBV30 to TRBJ2-7; D unclear. Trimming stripped 2 bases from V and 4 bases from J, with 12 bases between. The CDR3 extends over 13 amino acids. CDR1 is GTSNPN, CDR2 SVGIG, per germline (reference sequence). The CDR3 nucleotides read TGTGCCTGGAGTCCCCCAGTGGGGTACGAGCAGTACTTC. It is translated as CAWSPPVGYEQYF.